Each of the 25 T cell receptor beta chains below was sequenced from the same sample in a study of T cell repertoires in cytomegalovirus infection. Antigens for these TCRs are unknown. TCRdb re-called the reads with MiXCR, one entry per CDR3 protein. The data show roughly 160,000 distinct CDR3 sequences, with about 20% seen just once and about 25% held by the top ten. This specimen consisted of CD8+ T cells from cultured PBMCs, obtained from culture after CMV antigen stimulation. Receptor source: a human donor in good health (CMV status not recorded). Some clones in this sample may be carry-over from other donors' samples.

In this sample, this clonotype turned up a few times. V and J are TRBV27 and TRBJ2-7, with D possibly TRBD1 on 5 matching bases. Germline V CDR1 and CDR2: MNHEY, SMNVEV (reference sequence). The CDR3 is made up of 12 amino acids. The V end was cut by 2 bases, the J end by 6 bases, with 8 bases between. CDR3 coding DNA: TGTGCCAGCAGTTTAAAGGGGTTCGAGCAGTACTTC. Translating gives CASSLKGFEQYF.

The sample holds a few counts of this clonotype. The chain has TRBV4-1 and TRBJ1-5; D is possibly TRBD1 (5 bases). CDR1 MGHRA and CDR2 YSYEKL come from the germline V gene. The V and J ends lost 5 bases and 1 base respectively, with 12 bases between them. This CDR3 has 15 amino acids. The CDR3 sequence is CASSYLGGSNQPQHF. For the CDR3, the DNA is TGCGCCAGCAGCTACCTGGGGGGGAGCAATCAGCCCCAGCATTTT.

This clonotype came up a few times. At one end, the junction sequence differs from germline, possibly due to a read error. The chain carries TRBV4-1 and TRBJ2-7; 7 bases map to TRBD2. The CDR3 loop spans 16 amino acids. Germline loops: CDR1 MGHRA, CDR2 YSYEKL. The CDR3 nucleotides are TGTGCCAGCAGCCGGGAGGCGGCAGGGCTCCCCTACGAGCAGTACTTC. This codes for CASSREAAGLPYEQYF.

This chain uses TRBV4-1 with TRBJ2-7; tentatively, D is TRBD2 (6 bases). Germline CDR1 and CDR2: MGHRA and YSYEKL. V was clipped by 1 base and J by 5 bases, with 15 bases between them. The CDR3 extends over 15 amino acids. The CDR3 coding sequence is TGCGCCAGCAGCCAAGTCGCGCGTCGGGGGAACGAGCAGTACTTC. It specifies CASSQVARRGNEQYF.

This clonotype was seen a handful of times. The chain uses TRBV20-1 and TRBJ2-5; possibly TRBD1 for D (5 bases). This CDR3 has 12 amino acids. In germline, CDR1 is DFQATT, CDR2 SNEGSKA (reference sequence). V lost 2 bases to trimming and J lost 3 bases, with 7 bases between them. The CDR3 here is CSARLREETQYF. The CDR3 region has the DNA TGCAGTGCTAGACTCAGGGAAGAGACCCAGTACTTC.

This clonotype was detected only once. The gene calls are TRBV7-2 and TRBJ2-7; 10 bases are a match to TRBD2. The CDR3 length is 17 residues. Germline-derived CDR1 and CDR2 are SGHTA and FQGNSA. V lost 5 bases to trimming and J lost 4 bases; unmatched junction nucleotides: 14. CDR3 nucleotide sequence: TGTGCCAGCAGCCCACACGGCCCTAGCGGGGGCTATTACGAGCAGTACTTC. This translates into CASSPHGPSGGYYEQYF.

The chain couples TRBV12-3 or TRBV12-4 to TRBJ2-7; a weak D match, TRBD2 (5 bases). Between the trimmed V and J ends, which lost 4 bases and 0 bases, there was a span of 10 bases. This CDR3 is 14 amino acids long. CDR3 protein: CASSSGAVSYEQYF. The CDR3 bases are TGTGCCAGCAGTTCCGGAGCGGTCTCCTACGAGCAGTACTTC.

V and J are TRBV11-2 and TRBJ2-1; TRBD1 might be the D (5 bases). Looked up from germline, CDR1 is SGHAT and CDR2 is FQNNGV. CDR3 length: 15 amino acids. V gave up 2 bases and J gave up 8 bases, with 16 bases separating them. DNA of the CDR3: TGTGCCAGCAGCTTACAGCCAGGGAAGTACGATGAGCAGTTCTTC. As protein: CASSLQPGKYDEQFF.

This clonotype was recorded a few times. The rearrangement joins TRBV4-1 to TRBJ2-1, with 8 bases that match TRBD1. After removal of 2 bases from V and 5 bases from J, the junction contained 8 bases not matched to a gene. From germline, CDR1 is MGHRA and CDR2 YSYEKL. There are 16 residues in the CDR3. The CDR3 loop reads CASSQWKGQDHNEQFF. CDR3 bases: TGCGCCAGCAGCCAATGGAAGGGACAGGACCACAATGAGCAGTTCTTC.

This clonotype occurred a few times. CDR3 in amino acids: CASESPAGGGEQYF. In DNA form, the CDR3 reads TGTGCCAGCGAGTCTCCCGCAGGGGGCGGCGAGCAGTACTTC. The chain has TRBV7-6 and TRBJ2-7; 8 nucleotides agree with TRBD1. V dropped 8 bases and J dropped 6; count of bases not matched to a gene: 12. Looked up from germline, CDR1 is SGHVS and CDR2 is FNYEAQ. The CDR3 covers 14 residues.

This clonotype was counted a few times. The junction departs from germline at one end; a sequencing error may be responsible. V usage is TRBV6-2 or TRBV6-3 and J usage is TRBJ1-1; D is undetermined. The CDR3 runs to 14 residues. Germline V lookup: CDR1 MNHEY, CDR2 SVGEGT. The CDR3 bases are TGTGCCAGCACCTCGCAGTCCCTGAAGACTGAAGCTTTCTTT. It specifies CASTSQSLKTEAFF.

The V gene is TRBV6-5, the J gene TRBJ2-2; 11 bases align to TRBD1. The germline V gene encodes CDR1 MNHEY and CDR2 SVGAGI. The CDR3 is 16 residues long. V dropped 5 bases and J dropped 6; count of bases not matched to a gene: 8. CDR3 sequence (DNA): TGTGCCAGCAGTCCGCCGGGACAGGGGGTCTCCGGGGAGCTGTTTTTT. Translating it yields CASSPPGQGVSGELFF.

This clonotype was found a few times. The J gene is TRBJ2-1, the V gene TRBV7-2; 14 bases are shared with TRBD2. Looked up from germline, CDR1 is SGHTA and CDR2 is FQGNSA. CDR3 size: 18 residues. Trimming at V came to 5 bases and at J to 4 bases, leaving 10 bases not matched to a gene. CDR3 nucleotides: TGTGCCAGCAGCGTGACTAGCGGGGGGGCCTGGGGATACAATGAGCAGTTCTTC. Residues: CASSVTSGGAWGYNEQFF.

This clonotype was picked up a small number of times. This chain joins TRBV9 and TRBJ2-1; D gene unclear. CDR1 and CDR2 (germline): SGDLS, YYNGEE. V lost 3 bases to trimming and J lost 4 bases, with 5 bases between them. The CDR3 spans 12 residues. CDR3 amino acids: CASSANYNEQFF. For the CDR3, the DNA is TGTGCCAGCAGCGCCAATTACAATGAGCAGTTCTTC.

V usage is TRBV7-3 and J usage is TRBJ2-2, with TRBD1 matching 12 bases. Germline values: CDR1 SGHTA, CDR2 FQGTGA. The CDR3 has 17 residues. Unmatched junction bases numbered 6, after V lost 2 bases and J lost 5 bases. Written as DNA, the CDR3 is TGTGCCAGCAGCTTACTGGGACAGGGGGCGCGTACCGGGGAGCTGTTTTTT. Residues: CASSLLGQGARTGELFF.

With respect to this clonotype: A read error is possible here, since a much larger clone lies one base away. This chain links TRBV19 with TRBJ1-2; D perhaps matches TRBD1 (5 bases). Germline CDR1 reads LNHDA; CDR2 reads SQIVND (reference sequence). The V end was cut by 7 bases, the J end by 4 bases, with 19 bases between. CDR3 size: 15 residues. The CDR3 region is CASNRKGIFLYGYTF. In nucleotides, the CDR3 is TGTGCCAGTAATAGAAAGGGGATATTTCTCTATGGCTACACCTTC. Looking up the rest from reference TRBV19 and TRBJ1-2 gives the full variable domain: DGGITQSPKYLFRKEGQNVTLSCEQNLNHDAMYWYRQDPGQGLRLIYYSQIVNDFQKGDIAEGYSVSREKKESFPLTVTSAQKNPTAFYLCASNRKGIFLYGYTFGSGTRLTVV.

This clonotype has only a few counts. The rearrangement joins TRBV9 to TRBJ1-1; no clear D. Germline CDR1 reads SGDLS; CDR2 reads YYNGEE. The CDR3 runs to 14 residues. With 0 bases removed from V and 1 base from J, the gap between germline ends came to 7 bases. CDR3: CASSVGTGNTEAFF. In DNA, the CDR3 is TGTGCCAGCAGCGTAGGGACGGGGAACACTGAAGCTTTCTTT.

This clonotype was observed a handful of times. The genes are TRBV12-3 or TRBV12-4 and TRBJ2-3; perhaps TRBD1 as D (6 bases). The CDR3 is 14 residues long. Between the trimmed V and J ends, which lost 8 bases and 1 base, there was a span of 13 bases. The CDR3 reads CASQGGIGTDTQYF. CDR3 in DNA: TGTGCCAGCCAAGGGGGAATTGGCACAGATACGCAGTATTTT.

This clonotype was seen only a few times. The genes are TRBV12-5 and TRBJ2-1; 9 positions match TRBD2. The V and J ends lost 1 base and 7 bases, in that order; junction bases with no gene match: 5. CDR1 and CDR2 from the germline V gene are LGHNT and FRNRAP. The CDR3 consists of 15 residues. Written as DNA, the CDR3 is TGTGCTAGTGGTTTGGACAGTAGCGGGGGTAATGAGCAGTTCTTC. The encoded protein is CASGLDSSGGNEQFF. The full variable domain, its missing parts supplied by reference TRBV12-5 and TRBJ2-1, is DARVTQTPRHKVTEMGQEVTMRCQPILGHNTVFWYRQTMMQGLELLAYFRNRAPLDDSGMPKDRFSAEMPDATLATLKIQPSEPRDSAVYFCASGLDSSGGNEQFFGPGTRLTVL.

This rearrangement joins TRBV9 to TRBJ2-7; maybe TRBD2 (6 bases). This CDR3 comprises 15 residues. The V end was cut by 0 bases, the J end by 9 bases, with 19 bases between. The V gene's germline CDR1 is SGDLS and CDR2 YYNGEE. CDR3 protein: CASSVGGSGALGQYF. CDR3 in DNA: TGTGCCAGCAGCGTAGGGGGTAGCGGCGCCCTCGGGCAGTACTTC.

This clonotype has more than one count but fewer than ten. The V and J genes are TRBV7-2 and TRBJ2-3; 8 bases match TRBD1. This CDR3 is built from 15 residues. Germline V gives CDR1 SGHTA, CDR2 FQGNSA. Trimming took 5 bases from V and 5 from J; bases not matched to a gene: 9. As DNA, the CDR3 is TGTGCCAGCAGCCTCCCCGGACAGGGTAGAGATACGCAGTATTTT. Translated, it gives CASSLPGQGRDTQYF.

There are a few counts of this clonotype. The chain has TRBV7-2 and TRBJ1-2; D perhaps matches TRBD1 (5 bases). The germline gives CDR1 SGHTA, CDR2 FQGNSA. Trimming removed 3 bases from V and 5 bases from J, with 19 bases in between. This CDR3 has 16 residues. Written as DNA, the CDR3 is TGTGCCAGCAGCTTTCCCCCGTGGACCAGGGAATATGGCTACACCTTC. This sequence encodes CASSFPPWTREYGYTF.

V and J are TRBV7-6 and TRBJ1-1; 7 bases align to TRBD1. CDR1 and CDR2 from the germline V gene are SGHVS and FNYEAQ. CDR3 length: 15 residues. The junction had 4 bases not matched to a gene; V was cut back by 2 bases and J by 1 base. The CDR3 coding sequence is TGTGCCAGCAGCTTAATCAGGGGGAGGAACACTGAAGCTTTCTTT. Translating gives CASSLIRGRNTEAFF.

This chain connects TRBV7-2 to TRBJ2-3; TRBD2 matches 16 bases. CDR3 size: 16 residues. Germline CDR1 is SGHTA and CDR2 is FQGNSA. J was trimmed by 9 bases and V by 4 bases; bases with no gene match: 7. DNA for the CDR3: TGTGCCAGCAGCTCCGGGACTAGCGGGGGGGCGGACACGCAGTATTTT. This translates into CASSSGTSGGADTQYF.

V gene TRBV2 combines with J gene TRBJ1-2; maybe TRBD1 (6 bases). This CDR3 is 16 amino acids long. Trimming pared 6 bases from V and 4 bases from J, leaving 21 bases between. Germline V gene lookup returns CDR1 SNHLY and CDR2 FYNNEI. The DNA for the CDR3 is TGTGCCAGCAGAGTCCGACAGGATCTCGGCGGCTATGGCTACACCTTC. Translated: CASRVRQDLGGYGYTF.